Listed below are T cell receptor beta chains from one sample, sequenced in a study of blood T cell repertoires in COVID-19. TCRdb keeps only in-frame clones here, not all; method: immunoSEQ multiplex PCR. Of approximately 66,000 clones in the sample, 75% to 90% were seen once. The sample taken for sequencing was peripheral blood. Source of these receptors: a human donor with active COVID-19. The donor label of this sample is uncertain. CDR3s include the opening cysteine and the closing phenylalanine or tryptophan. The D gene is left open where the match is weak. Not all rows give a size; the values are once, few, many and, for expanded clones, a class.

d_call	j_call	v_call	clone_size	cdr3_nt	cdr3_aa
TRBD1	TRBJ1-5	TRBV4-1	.	TGCGCCAGCAGCCTCACGACAGGGCGTCAAGATCAGCCCCAGCATTTT	CASSLTTGRQDQPQHF
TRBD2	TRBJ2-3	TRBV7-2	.	TGTGCCAGCAGCTTGGGACTAGCGGGCACAGATACGCAGTATTTT	CASSLGLAGTDTQYF
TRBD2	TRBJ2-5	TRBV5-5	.	TGTGCCAGCAGCTTCAGGGGAGGACTAGCGGGCGGGACCCAGTACTTC	CASSFRGGLAGGTQYF
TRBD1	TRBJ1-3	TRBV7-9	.	TGTGCCAGCAGCGAAGGGGGCAGCTCTGGAAACACCATATATTTT	CASSEGGSSGNTIYF
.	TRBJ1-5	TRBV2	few	TGTGCCAGCAGTGAAGACCAGGGTTTCAATCAGCCCCAGCATTTT	CASSEDQGFNQPQHF
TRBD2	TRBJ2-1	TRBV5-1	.	TGCGCCAGCAGCTTCCCGGGACTAGCGGGGGGACCAAAGGGCTCCTACAATGAGCAGTTCTTC	CASSFPGLAGGPKGSYNEQFF
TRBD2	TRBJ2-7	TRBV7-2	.	TGTGCCAGCAGCTATAGCGGGCCCTACGAGCAGTACTTC	CASSYSGPYEQYF
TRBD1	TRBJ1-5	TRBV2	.	TGTGCCAGCAGTGAAGAGACCGGGACAGGGTATAATCAGCCCCAGCATTTT	CASSEETGTGYNQPQHF
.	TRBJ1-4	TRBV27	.	TGTGCCAGCAGTTTACAGGGTGGAGCTAATGAAAAACTGTTTTTT	CASSLQGGANEKLFF
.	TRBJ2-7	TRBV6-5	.	TGTGCCAGCAGTTCGGTGGGAGAGACTTACGAGCAGTACTTC	CASSSVGETYEQYF
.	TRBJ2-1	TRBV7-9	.	TGTGCCAGCAGCTCACCCGACGGGGGACAGCTATACAATGAGCAGTTCTTC	CASSSPDGGQLYNEQFF
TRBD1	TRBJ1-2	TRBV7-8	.	TGTGCCAGCAGCTTACCGGGACAGGGGGCGCCGAGCTATGGCTACACCTTC	CASSLPGQGAPSYGYTF
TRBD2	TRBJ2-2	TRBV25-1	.	TGTGCCAGCAGTGGTTCCCTAGCGGGAGTCGGGGAGCTGTTTTTT	CASSGSLAGVGELFF
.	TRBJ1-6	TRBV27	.	TGTGCCAGCAGTTTAACGGTCGGAGGTTCACCCCTCCACTTT	CASSLTVGGSPLHF
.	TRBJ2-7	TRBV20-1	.	TGCAGTGCTAGAGGAGGCGAGCAGTACTTC	CSARGGEQYF
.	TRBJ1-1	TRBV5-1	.	TGCGCCAGCAGCCCAGGGTCGTCGGATACTGAAGCTTTCTTT	CASSPGSSDTEAFF
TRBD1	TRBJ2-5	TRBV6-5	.	TGTGCCAGCAGTTCCAAGCGGACAGGGTATATTGAGACCCAGTACTTC	CASSSKRTGYIETQYF
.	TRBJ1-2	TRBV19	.	TGTGCCAGTAGTACCGCATATCGTGCGGAAGAGGATAACTATGGCTACACCTTC	CASSTAYRAEEDNYGYTF
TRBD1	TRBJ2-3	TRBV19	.	TGTGCCAATGCCGGACAGGAGCCAGATACGCAGTATTTT	CANAGQEPDTQYF
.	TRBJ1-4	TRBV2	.	TGTGCCAGCAGTGCGCAGGGACTTGTTAATGAAAAACTGTTTTTT	CASSAQGLVNEKLFF
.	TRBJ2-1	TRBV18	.	TGTGCCAGCTCACCTCCGCGGGGCCTGTACAATGAGCAGTTCTTC	CASSPPRGLYNEQFF
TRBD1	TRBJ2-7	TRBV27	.	TGTGCCAGCAGTTACCGGGACAGGGCCTACGAGCAGTACTTC	CASSYRDRAYEQYF
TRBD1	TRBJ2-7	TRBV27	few	TGTGCCAGCAGTCCGCTCAGCGGGACAGGGGAGTCCGAGCAGTACTTC	CASSPLSGTGESEQYF
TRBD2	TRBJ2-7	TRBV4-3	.	TGCGCCAGCAGCCCCTTCCAGGCGGGGGTCTACGAGCAGTACTTC	CASSPFQAGVYEQYF
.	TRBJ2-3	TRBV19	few	TGTGCCAGTACCGGCTTGAGGACAGATACGCAGTATTTT	CASTGLRTDTQYF
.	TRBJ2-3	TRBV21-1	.	TGTGCCAGCAGCAAACGGCCGGGACAGGGGCTTATAGGGACAGATACGCAGTATTTT	CASSKRPGQGLIGTDTQYF
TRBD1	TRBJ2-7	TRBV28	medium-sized	TGTGCCAGCAGCACAGGGGATCACGAGCAGTACTTC	CASSTGDHEQYF
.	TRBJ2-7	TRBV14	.	TGTGCCAGCAGCCAAGAGGTAGCGGCAGCCCACTACGAGCAGTACTTC	CASSQEVAAAHYEQYF
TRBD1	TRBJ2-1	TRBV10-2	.	TGCGCCAGCACATCAACCGGGACAGCCTACAATGAGCAGTTCTTC	CASTSTGTAYNEQFF
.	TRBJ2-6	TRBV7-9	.	TGTGCCAGCAGCTTAGGAGCATTCGAATACTCTGGGGCCAACGTCCTGACTTTC	CASSLGAFEYSGANVLTF
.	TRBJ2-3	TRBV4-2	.	TGTGCCAGCAGCCAAGGCTCCCGGGGGGATACGCAGTATTTT	CASSQGSRGDTQYF
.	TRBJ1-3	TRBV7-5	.	TGTGTCAGAAGCTCCAGCCGGGTAAGCTCTGGAAACACCATATATTTT	CVRSSSRVSSGNTIYF
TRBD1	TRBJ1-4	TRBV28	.	TGTGCCAGCAGAGAAAAGGGACAGCGAGGTGAAAAACTGTTTTTT	CASREKGQRGEKLFF
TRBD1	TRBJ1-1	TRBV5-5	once	TGTGCCAGCAGCCTGAGGGTCGGGACAGGGGTCTCCAACACTGAAGCTTTCTTT	CASSLRVGTGVSNTEAFF
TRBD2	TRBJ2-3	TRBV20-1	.	TGCAGTGCTAGTTCTTTAGCGGGAACTAGCACAGATACGCAGTATTTT	CSASSLAGTSTDTQYF
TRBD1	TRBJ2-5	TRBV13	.	TGTGCCAGCAGCTGGGGGACAGGGGGTGGGGAGACCCAGTACTTC	CASSWGTGGGETQYF
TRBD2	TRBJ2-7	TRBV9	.	TGTGCCAGCAGCGTCGCCGGGACTAGCGGTTTGAATGAAGGGTACTTC	CASSVAGTSGLNEGYF
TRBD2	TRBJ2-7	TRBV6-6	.	TGTGCCAGCAGTCACCCGGGACTAGCGGGAAGAACGTACGAGCAGTACTTC	CASSHPGLAGRTYEQYF
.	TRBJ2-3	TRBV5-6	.	TGTGCCAGCAGCCTGTGGGGGCCCTTAGATACGCAGTATTTT	CASSLWGPLDTQYF
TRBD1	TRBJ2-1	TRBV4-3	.	TGCGCCAGCAGCCCGAACAGGGGGGTACGCAATGAGCAGTTCTTC	CASSPNRGVRNEQFF